Each of the 21 T cell receptor beta chains below was sequenced from the same sample in a study of cytomegalovirus exposure and HLA in healthy donors. This PCR relied on a set of 60 Vbeta primers and 13 Jbeta primers. Assay used: immunoSEQ multiplex PCR; TCRdb lists only in-frame clones, some missing. This table holds 96,000 or so clones. Sequenced sample: PBMCs. The receptors come from a girl aged 5 to 17 in good health and CMV-seropositive.

The chain joins TRBV13 to TRBJ1-5, with a tentative D call TRBD1 (5 bases). Looked up from germline, CDR1 is PRHDT and CDR2 is FYEKMQ (reference sequence). The CDR3 runs to 12 residues. The V gene lost 5 bases and the J gene lost 13 bases, with 15 bases spanning the gap. Written as DNA, the CDR3 is TGTGCCAGCAGCGGACACAACCAACCGCAGCATTTT. Amino acid sequence: CASSGHNQPQHF.

This sequence joins TRBV5-1 and TRBJ2-7, with 9 bases aligning to TRBD2. Germline V gene data show CDR1 as SGHRS and CDR2 as YFSETQ. Losses at the gene ends were 0 bases for V and 2 bases for J; bases not matched to a gene: 6. The CDR3 extends over 16 amino acids. CDR3 DNA: TGCGCCAGCAGCTTGGAGCTAGCGGGGCGAACCTACGAGCAGTACTTC. Amino acid sequence: CASSLELAGRTYEQYF.

V usage is TRBV19 and J usage is TRBJ1-5; the D is unclear. The CDR3 consists of 12 residues. V was trimmed by 7 bases and J by 7 bases, leaving 11 bases between them. Germline loops: CDR1 LNHDA, CDR2 SQIVND (reference sequence). CDR3 coding DNA: TGTGCCAGTAAGCGACTGAACCAGCCCCAGCATTTT. It encodes CASKRLNQPQHF. Full variable domain (rest looked up from reference TRBV19 and TRBJ1-5): DGGITQSPKYLFRKEGQNVTLSCEQNLNHDAMYWYRQDPGQGLRLIYYSQIVNDFQKGDIAEGYSVSREKKESFPLTVTSAQKNPTAFYLCASKRLNQPQHFGDGTRLSIL.

This rearrangement joins TRBV19 to TRBJ2-3; D gene uncertain. CDR3 length equals 12 residues. CDR1 and CDR2 (germline): LNHDA, SQIVND (reference sequence). V dropped 4 bases and J dropped 2 bases, with 4 bases sitting between them. The CDR3 DNA reads TGTGCCAGTAGTACCCTCACAGATACGCAGTATTTT. It yields the protein CASSTLTDTQYF.

The V call is TRBV30, the J call TRBJ1-6; 7 nucleotides agree with TRBD1. Losses at the gene ends were 3 bases for V and 8 bases for J; bases not matched to a gene: 7. Germline V gene lookup returns CDR1 GTSNPN and CDR2 SVGIG (reference sequence). This CDR3 comprises 14 residues. CDR3 bases: TGTGCCTGGAGCCACAGGGGTCGGGATTCACCCCTCCACTTT. Translation gives CAWSHRGRDSPLHF.

This chain connects TRBV5-1 to TRBJ2-2, with D possibly being TRBD1 (5 bases). CDR1 and CDR2 from the germline V gene are SGHRS and YFSETQ. CDR3 length equals 15 residues. The V end lost 0 bases, the J end lost 4 bases, and 10 bases lay between the germline ends. CDR3 coding DNA: TGCGCCAGCAGCTTGGACAGGACAACCACCGGGGAGCTGTTTTTT. Protein: CASSLDRTTTGELFF.

The chain is built from TRBV5-4 and TRBJ1-2; 7 bases map to TRBD1. With 1 base clipped from V and 1 base from J, the junction kept 4 bases outside the gene matches. CDR3 size: 15 residues. The germline V gene encodes CDR1 SGHNT and CDR2 YYREEE (reference sequence). The CDR3 DNA is TGTGCCAGCAGCTTGTGGCAGGGGGGTAACTATGGCTACACCTTC. This gives the protein CASSLWQGGNYGYTF. Full variable domain (outside the CDR3, taken from reference TRBV5-4 and TRBJ1-2): ETGVTQSPTHLIKTRGQQVTLRCSSQSGHNTVSWYQQALGQGPQFIFQYYREEENGRGNFPPRFSGLQFPNYSSELNVNALELDDSALYLCASSLWQGGNYGYTFGSGTRLTVV.

The chain recombines TRBV6-5 with TRBJ2-2, with D hard to call. Between the trimmed V and J ends, which lost 1 base and 2 bases, there was a span of 11 bases. The CDR3 is 16 amino acids. Germline V gene lookup returns CDR1 MNHEY and CDR2 SVGAGI. CDR3 coding DNA: TGTGCCAGCAGTTACTTCGACTTGGAAAACACCGGGGAGCTGTTTTTT. Protein product: CASSYFDLENTGELFF.

The genes are TRBV6-1 and TRBJ1-3, with 7 bases matching TRBD1. The CDR3 runs 15 residues. Per germline, CDR1 MNHNS and CDR2 SASEGT. Losses at the gene ends were 2 bases for V and 4 bases for J; bases not matched to a gene: 5. This CDR3 reads CASSEIGTAGNTIYF. CDR3 coding DNA: TGTGCCAGCAGTGAAATTGGGACAGCCGGAAACACCATATATTTT.

This chain links TRBV7-3 with TRBJ2-2; 7 nucleotides match TRBD1. Per germline, CDR1 SGHTA and CDR2 FQGTGA. The V gene end was trimmed by 5 bases and the J gene end by 1 base; junction bases not matched to a gene: 4. The CDR3 is 15 amino acids. Here the CDR3 reads CASSIQGVNTGELFF. In DNA form, the CDR3 reads TGTGCCAGCAGCATCCAGGGGGTGAACACCGGGGAGCTGTTTTTT.

The chain couples TRBV7-9 to TRBJ2-3; 7 bases map to TRBD1. The CDR3 is 14 residues long. The V gene's germline CDR1 is SEHNR and CDR2 FQNEAQ (reference sequence). After removal of 10 bases from V and 1 base from J, the junction contained 8 bases not matched to a gene. The CDR3 sequence is CATEGDSRTDTQYF. In nucleotides, the CDR3 is TGTGCCACCGAGGGGGACAGTCGCACAGATACGCAGTATTTT.

This sequence joins TRBV6-1 and TRBJ2-7; TRBD1 matches at 7 bases. The CDR3 has 14 amino acids. Per germline, CDR1 MNHNS and CDR2 SASEGT. Unmatched junction bases numbered 6, after V lost 5 bases and J lost 2 bases. CDR3 DNA: TGTGCCAGCAGTCAGACAGGGAGAACCTACGAGCAGTACGTC. Amino acid sequence: CASSQTGRTYEQYV.

The V and J genes are TRBV10-3 and TRBJ1-5, with D unresolved. The germline CDR1 and CDR2 sequences are ENHRY and SYGVKD. CDR3 length: 16 residues. The V end lost 3 bases, the J end lost 0 bases, and 12 bases lay between the germline ends. This CDR3 reads CAISELASYSNQPQHF. For the CDR3, the DNA is TGTGCCATCAGTGAATTAGCGAGCTATAGCAATCAGCCCCAGCATTTT.

This sequence joins TRBV19 and TRBJ2-6; TRBD2 might be the D (7 bases). Germline-derived CDR1 and CDR2 are LNHDA and SQIVND (reference sequence). V was clipped by 5 bases and J by 1 base, with 15 bases between them. CDR3 length: 17 residues. Here the CDR3 DNA reads TGTGCCAGTAGTCGGGGAGGGGGGTGGTCTGGGGCCAACGTCCTGACTTTC. Translated: CASSRGGGWSGANVLTF.

The chain joins TRBV20-1 to TRBJ1-2; a possible D gene is TRBD1 (6 bases). Germline V lookup: CDR1 DFQATT, CDR2 SNEGSKA (reference sequence). This CDR3 region has 11 residues. V was shortened by 4 bases and J by 7 bases, with 10 bases between the two germline ends. The CDR3 DNA follows: TGCAGTGCTACAGGGGCGGGTGGCTACACCTTC. This codes for CSATGAGGYTF.

The chain is built from TRBV20-1 and TRBJ2-5, with 7 bases that match TRBD2. J lost 5 bases, V lost 6 bases, and 3 bases had no gene match. This CDR3 contains 11 residues. The germline V gene encodes CDR1 DFQATT and CDR2 SNEGSKA (reference sequence). This CDR3 is CSARTSETQYF. The CDR3 DNA reads as TGCAGTGCCCGGACTAGTGAGACCCAGTACTTC.

The rearrangement uses TRBV7-3 and TRBJ1-1, with a weak D call TRBD1 (6 bases). V gave up 2 bases and J gave up 1 base, with 11 bases separating them. This CDR3 is 15 amino acids long. Germline V gives CDR1 SGHTA, CDR2 FQGTGA. This CDR3 reads CASSLSAGENTEAFF. The CDR3 DNA follows: TGTGCCAGCAGCTTATCGGCAGGGGAGAACACTGAAGCTTTCTTT.

This chain links TRBV4-2 with TRBJ2-5, with 7 bases fitting TRBD2. The CDR3 has 13 residues. CDR1 is LGHNA and CDR2 is YNFKEQ in the germline V gene. V dropped 8 bases and J dropped 2; count of bases not matched to a gene: 5. The CDR3 reads CASRGGMQETQYF. CDR3 nucleotide sequence: TGTGCCAGCCGCGGGGGAATGCAAGAGACCCAGTACTTC.

In DNA, the CDR3 is TGCGCCACCGTTGAAACTAGCGGGGAATCCTGGCAGTACTTC. Protein: CATVETSGESWQYF. This chain joins TRBV4-1 and TRBJ2-7; TRBD2 matches at 10 bases. V was clipped by 10 bases and J by 9 bases; unmatched bases: 15. Germline V gene data show CDR1 as MGHRA and CDR2 as YSYEKL. CDR3 size: 14 residues.

V and J are TRBV5-1 and TRBJ1-1; 8 bases are a match to TRBD1. J lost 11 bases, V lost 8 bases, and 17 bases had no gene match. This CDR3 has 14 amino acids. The germline V gene has CDR1 SGHRS and CDR2 YFSETQ. In nucleotides, the CDR3 is TGCGCCAGTCAAGAACAGGGGGGAGGAGTGGTCGCTTTCTTT. Translation: CASQEQGGGVVAFF.

The rearrangement links TRBV7-2 to TRBJ2-1, with a possible D match to TRBD2 (5 bases). The CDR3 sequence is 15 residues long. V was shortened by 5 bases and J by 2 bases, with 13 bases between the two germline ends. Germline V gene lookup returns CDR1 SGHTA and CDR2 FQGNSA. CDR3 sequence: CASSLAGPTYNEQFF. For the CDR3, the DNA is TGTGCCAGCAGCCTCGCGGGCCCAACCTACAATGAGCAGTTCTTC.